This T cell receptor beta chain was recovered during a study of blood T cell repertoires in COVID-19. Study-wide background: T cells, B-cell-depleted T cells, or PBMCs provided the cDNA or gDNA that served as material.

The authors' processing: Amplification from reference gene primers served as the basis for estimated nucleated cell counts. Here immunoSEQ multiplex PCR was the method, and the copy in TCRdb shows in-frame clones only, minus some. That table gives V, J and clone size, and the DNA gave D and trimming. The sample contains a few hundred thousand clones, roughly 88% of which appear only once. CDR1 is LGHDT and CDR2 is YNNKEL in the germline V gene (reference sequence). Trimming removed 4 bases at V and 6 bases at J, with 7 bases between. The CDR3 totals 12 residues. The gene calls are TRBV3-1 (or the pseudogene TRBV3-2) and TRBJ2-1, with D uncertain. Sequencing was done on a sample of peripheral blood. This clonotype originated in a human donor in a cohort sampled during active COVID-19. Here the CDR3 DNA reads TGTGCCAGCAGCCCCTTCGGCAATGAGCAGTTCTTC. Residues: CASSPFGNEQFF.